Each of the 8 T cell receptor beta chains below was sequenced from the same sample in a study of early T cells in non-severe SARS-CoV-2 infection. MiXCR was run by TCRdb on the 5' RACE reads, yielding one entry per CDR3 protein. The data contain 35,000 to 40,000 distinct CDR3 sequences, 3.9% of them seen just once; the ten biggest clones take up 9% to 10%. What was sequenced was whole blood. These receptor sequences come from an adult who was a healthcare worker with PCR-confirmed SARS-CoV-2 infection or an uninfected control (not recorded which).

This clonotype was found many times. The chain has TRBV7-9 and TRBJ2-1; D not certain. Germline CDR1 SEHNR, CDR2 FQNEAQ (reference sequence). Trimming removed 3 bases at V and 14 bases at J, with 17 bases between. The CDR3 runs 13 residues. CDR3 bases: TGTGCCAGCAGCTTTGCCCGATTTCTCCCGGAGTTCTTC. Translated, it gives CASSFARFLPEFF.

This clonotype has a count of ten or more. The V and J genes are TRBV7-8 and TRBJ2-3; TRBD1 agrees at 7 bases. The CDR3 runs 15 residues. Per the germline V gene, CDR1 is SGHVS and CDR2 is FQNEAQ. The ends lost 1 base at V and 2 bases at J; junction bases unmatched: 3. The CDR3 sequence: CASSLGQGPTDTQYF. CDR3 nucleotides: TGTGCCAGCAGCTTAGGACAGGGTCCCACAGATACGCAGTATTTT.

This clonotype was seen ten or more times. CDR3 DNA: TGTGCCAGCAGCTTACCCATCCAAGAGACCCAGTACTTC. Protein sequence: CASSLPIQETQYF. The V gene is TRBV7-9, the J gene TRBJ2-5, with D unresolved. The CDR3 consists of 13 residues. V lost 2 bases and J 1 base, leaving 5 bases between the germline ends. The germline V gene has CDR1 SEHNR and CDR2 FQNEAQ (reference sequence).

This clonotype showed up many times. J is TRBJ1-2 and V is TRBV10-3; TRBD1 matches at 10 bases. V lost 8 bases to trimming and J lost 2 bases; unmatched junction nucleotides: 8. CDR1 ENHRY and CDR2 SYGVKD come from the germline V gene. The CDR3 consists of 15 residues. The DNA of the CDR3 is TGTGCCATCTACGCCGGGACAGGGGACAACTATGGCTACACCTTC. This encodes CAIYAGTGDNYGYTF.

The sample holds many counts of this clonotype. This rearrangement joins TRBV7-2 to TRBJ1-1; D possibly corresponds to TRBD1 (5 bases). There are 17 residues in the CDR3. Trimming removed 6 bases at V and 8 bases at J, with 28 bases between. From germline, CDR1 is SGHTA and CDR2 FQGNSA. CDR3 residues: CASRSSGFGGAGLEAFF. The CDR3 region has the DNA TGTGCCAGCAGGAGTTCCGGGTTCGGGGGAGCCGGGCTGGAAGCTTTCTTT.

V usage is TRBV2 and J usage is TRBJ2-1; perhaps TRBD2 as D (6 bases). The CDR3 extends over 15 amino acids. Germline lookup yields CDR1 SNHLY and CDR2 FYNNEI. Trimming removed 7 bases from V and 6 bases from J, with 19 bases in between. The CDR3 nucleotides are TGTGCCAGCAACGTTGGAGGGGCCCCCTCCAATGAGCAGTTCTTC. Its protein product is CASNVGGAPSNEQFF. Complete variable domain (other parts from reference TRBV2 and TRBJ2-1): EPEVTQTPSHQVTQMGQEVILRCVPISNHLYFYWYRQILGQKVEFLVSFYNNEISEKSEIFDDQFSVERPDGSNFTLKIRSTKLEDSAMYFCASNVGGAPSNEQFFGPGTRLTVL.

The J gene is TRBJ1-5, the V gene TRBV19, with a tentative D call TRBD1 (6 bases). The CDR3 loop spans 14 amino acids. Germline CDR1 reads LNHDA; CDR2 reads SQIVND (reference sequence). V lost 9 bases and J 11 bases, leaving 23 bases between the germline ends. CDR3 protein: CASHAGQRYGSQHF. CDR3 DNA sequence: TGTGCCAGCCACGCGGGACAACGGTATGGGTCCCAGCATTTT.

In its sample, this clonotype was seen many times. The chain recombines TRBV5-4 with TRBJ2-4, with a possible D match to TRBD1 (5 bases). The V gene lost 4 bases and the J gene lost 6 bases, with 14 bases spanning the gap. The CDR3 totals 14 residues. Germline V gives CDR1 SGHNT, CDR2 YYREEE (reference sequence). The CDR3 loop is CASSPHWGANIQYF. The CDR3 nucleotides read TGTGCCAGCAGCCCCCATTGGGGCGCAAACATTCAGTACTTC.